The 17 T cell receptor beta chains in this list originate from one sample, sequenced in a study of cytomegalovirus exposure and HLA in healthy donors. Generated by immunoSEQ multiplex PCR, the TCRdb table keeps only in-frame clones and is missing some. The sample lists more than 200,000 clones; less than 95% were seen once. Sequencing used PBMCs. These receptors came from a woman between 25 and 40 years old in good health and CMV-seronegative.

The V call is TRBV10-1, the J call TRBJ2-1; the D is unclear. The CDR3 is 14 amino acids. Per the germline V gene, CDR1 is WNHNN and CDR2 is SYGVQD (reference sequence). V was clipped by 6 bases and J by 6 bases, with 15 bases between them. The CDR3 here is CASRWPRFGNEQFF. CDR3 in DNA: TGCGCCAGCAGGTGGCCCAGGTTCGGCAATGAGCAGTTCTTC.

The rearrangement joins TRBV9 to TRBJ2-7, with 10 bases matching TRBD2. The CDR3 spans 14 residues. Germline lookup yields CDR1 SGDLS and CDR2 YYNGEE. The ends lost 4 bases at V and 2 bases at J; junction bases unmatched: 3. CDR3 in amino acids: CASSTSGRAYEQYF. The CDR3 coding sequence is TGTGCCAGCAGCACGAGCGGGAGGGCCTACGAGCAGTACTTC.

The chain joins TRBV25-1 to TRBJ2-1; 9 bases map to TRBD2. Germline CDR1 MGHDK, CDR2 SYGVNS. The CDR3 length is 15 residues. The V and J ends lost 3 bases and 3 bases, in that order; junction bases with no gene match: 3. DNA for the CDR3: TGTGCCAGCAGTGATAGCGGGAGTAACTACAATGAGCAGTTCTTC. This gives the protein CASSDSGSNYNEQFF.

This chain links TRBV4-2 with TRBJ2-2, with TRBD2 matching over 11 bases. Germline V gene data show CDR1 as LGHNA and CDR2 as YNFKEQ. V was clipped by 0 bases and J by 2 bases; unmatched bases: 11. CDR3 size: 20 residues. This chain's CDR3 is CASSQDQSGLAGGNTGELFF. In DNA, the CDR3 is TGTGCCAGCAGCCAAGATCAGAGCGGGCTAGCGGGAGGAAACACCGGGGAGCTGTTTTTT.

The V gene is TRBV5-1, the J gene TRBJ2-1; perhaps TRBD2 as D (5 bases). V was cut by 0 bases and J by 1 base, with 8 bases left in between. CDR3 length: 15 residues. Germline assignment: CDR1 SGHRS and CDR2 YFSETQ. CDR3 amino acids: CASSLGGFSYNEQFF. CDR3 nucleotide sequence: TGCGCCAGCAGCTTGGGCGGGTTTTCCTACAATGAGCAGTTCTTC.

J is TRBJ2-7 and V is TRBV13, with TRBD2 as a possible D gene (6 bases). This CDR3 contains 15 residues. CDR1 and CDR2 from the germline V gene are PRHDT and FYEKMQ (reference sequence). V lost 3 bases, J lost 2 bases, and 14 bases lay in between. CDR3 bases: TGTGCCAGCAGCTTGGGACTGACGGGCACCTACGAGCAGTACTTC. Translating it yields CASSLGLTGTYEQYF.

The chain carries TRBV5-1 and TRBJ2-5; 8 bases map to TRBD1. V gave up 0 bases and J gave up 5 bases; unmatched junction bases: 6. CDR1 is SGHRS and CDR2 is YFSETQ in the germline V gene. The length of the CDR3 is 15 residues. This CDR3 reads CASSLVSGGIETQYF. In DNA, the CDR3 is TGCGCCAGCAGCTTGGTTTCAGGGGGCATCGAGACCCAGTACTTC.

This clone was detected only once. J is TRBJ2-4 and V is TRBV18; no definite D call. Germline V gene data show CDR1 as KGHSH and CDR2 as LQKENI. Trimming removed 6 bases at V and 4 bases at J, with 16 bases between. There are 15 residues in the CDR3. The DNA for the CDR3 is TGTGCCAGCTCCCCCGTTTCAGGAACAAAAAACATTCAGTACTTC. Its protein is CASSPVSGTKNIQYF.

V usage is TRBV15 and J usage is TRBJ2-3; D is ambiguous. The germline V and J ends were trimmed by 5 bases and 6 bases, with 9 bases remaining between them. This CDR3 region has 12 residues. CDR1 is LNHNV and CDR2 is YYDKDF in the germline V gene (reference sequence). The chain's CDR3 is CATSRLLDTQYF. The CDR3 DNA is TGTGCCACCAGCCGACTCCTCGATACGCAGTATTTT.

This clone was counted once. The chain recombines TRBV20-1 with TRBJ2-7, with no clear D. The germline gives CDR1 DFQATT, CDR2 SNEGSKA (reference sequence). V was cut by 4 bases and J by 7 bases, with 11 bases left in between. The CDR3 runs 11 residues. The CDR3 bases are TGCAGTGCTAAGGTCGTAGGGGAGCAGTACTTC. This codes for CSAKVVGEQYF.

The chain employs TRBV28 and TRBJ2-2, with D unclear. The ends were cut back, 7 bases at V and 1 base at J, with 7 bases in the middle. CDR1 is MDHEN and CDR2 is SYDVKM in the germline V gene. This CDR3 has 13 amino acids. The CDR3 spells CASIGVNTGELFF. CDR3 nucleotides: TGTGCCAGCATAGGTGTGAACACCGGGGAGCTGTTTTTT. The variable domain in full, completed from reference TRBV28 and TRBJ2-2, reads DVKVTQSSRYLVKRTGEKVFLECVQDMDHENMFWYRQDPGLGLRLIYFSYDVKMKEKGDIPEGYSVSREKKERFSLILESASTNQTSMYLCASIGVNTGELFFGEGSRLTVL.

The rearrangement links TRBV28 to TRBJ2-1; D might be TRBD1 or TRBD2, each matching 6 bases. Per the germline V gene, CDR1 is MDHEN and CDR2 is SYDVKM. Trimming removed 3 bases from V and 7 bases from J, with 16 bases in between. The CDR3 extends over 15 amino acids. CDR3 loop: CASSLPGAGTNEQFF. The CDR3, as DNA: TGTGCCAGCAGTTTGCCGGGGGCGGGGACTAATGAGCAGTTCTTC.

About this clone itself: Germline is not matched at one junction end, which may reflect a read error. This chain connects TRBV13 to TRBJ2-3, with 12 bases fitting TRBD2. Looked up from germline, CDR1 is PRHDT and CDR2 is FYEKMQ (reference sequence). The CDR3 is 15 residues long. CDR3 protein: CASSPSGRGSDTQYF. CDR3 sequence (DNA): TGTGCTAGCAGCCCTAGCGGGAGGGGATCAGATACGCAGTATTTT.

V usage is TRBV7-2 and J usage is TRBJ2-1; 13 bases fit TRBD2. The J segment lost 6 bases and the V segment lost 5 bases, leaving 7 bases of the junction unmatched. This CDR3 has 16 residues. Looked up from germline, CDR1 is SGHTA and CDR2 is FQGNSA. CDR3 coding DNA: TGTGCCAGCAGCGGCCCGGGACTAGCGGGACCCAATGAGCAGTTCTTC. It translates to CASSGPGLAGPNEQFF.

The chain employs TRBV9 and TRBJ2-1, with 11 bases fitting TRBD2. This CDR3 has 19 amino acids. Germline V CDR1 and CDR2: SGDLS, YYNGEE. Trimming cost V 3 bases and J 0 bases; bases outside gene matches: 11. The chain's CDR3 is CASSAPVAGGTGSYNEQFF. In nucleotides, the CDR3 is TGTGCCAGCAGCGCTCCCGTAGCGGGAGGGACGGGCTCCTACAATGAGCAGTTCTTC.

This clone was found once. The chain is built from TRBV29-1 and TRBJ2-1, with D possibly TRBD2 on 7 matching bases. CDR1 is SQVTM and CDR2 is ANQGSEA in the germline V gene. CDR3 length: 15 amino acids. The V and J ends lost 0 bases and 5 bases respectively, with 14 bases between them. CDR3 loop: CSVEDPRGAHNEQFF. DNA for the CDR3: TGCAGCGTTGAAGATCCCCGGGGGGCCCACAATGAGCAGTTCTTC.

The chain has TRBV2 and TRBJ2-2; the match to TRBD1 covers 7 bases. V dropped 6 bases and J dropped 4; count of bases not matched to a gene: 2. CDR3 size: 13 residues. Germline CDR1 SNHLY, CDR2 FYNNEI. CDR3 sequence reads: CASRGQLTGELFF. CDR3 sequence (DNA): TGTGCCAGCAGGGGACAGCTCACCGGGGAGCTGTTTTTT.